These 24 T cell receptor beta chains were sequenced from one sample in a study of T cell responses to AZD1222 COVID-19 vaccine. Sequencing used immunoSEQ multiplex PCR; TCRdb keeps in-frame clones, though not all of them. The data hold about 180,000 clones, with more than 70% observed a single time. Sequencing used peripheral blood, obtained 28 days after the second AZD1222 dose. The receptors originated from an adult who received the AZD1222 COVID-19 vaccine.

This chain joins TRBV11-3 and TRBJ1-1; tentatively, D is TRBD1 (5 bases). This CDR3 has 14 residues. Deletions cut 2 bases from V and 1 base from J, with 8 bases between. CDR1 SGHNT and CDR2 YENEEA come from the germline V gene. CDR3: CASSLRGPNTEAFF. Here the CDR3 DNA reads TGTGCCAGCAGCTTAAGGGGCCCGAACACTGAAGCTTTCTTT.

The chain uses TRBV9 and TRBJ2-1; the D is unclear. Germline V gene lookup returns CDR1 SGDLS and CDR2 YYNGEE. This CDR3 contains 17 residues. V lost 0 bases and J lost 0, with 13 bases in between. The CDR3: CASSVAAVYSSYNEQFF. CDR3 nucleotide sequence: TGTGCCAGCAGCGTAGCGGCAGTCTACAGCTCCTACAATGAGCAGTTCTTC.

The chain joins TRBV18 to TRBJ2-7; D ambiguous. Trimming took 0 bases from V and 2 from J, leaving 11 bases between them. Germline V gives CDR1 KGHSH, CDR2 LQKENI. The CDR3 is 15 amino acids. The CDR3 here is CASSPPSVNPYEQYF. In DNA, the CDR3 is TGTGCCAGCTCACCACCATCAGTGAACCCCTACGAGCAGTACTTC.

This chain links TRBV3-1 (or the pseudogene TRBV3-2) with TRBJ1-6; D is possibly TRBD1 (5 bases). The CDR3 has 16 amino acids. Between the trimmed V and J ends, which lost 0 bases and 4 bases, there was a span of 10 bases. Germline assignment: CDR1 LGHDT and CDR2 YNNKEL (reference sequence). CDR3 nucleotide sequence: TGTGCCAGCAGCCAAGATCCGACAGAGTATAATTCACCCCTCCACTTT. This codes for CASSQDPTEYNSPLHF.

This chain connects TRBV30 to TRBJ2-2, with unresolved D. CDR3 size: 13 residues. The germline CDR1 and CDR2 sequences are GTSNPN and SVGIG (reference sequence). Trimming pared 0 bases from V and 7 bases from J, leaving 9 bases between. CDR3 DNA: TGTGCCTGGAGTGTATCTGTGGGCGGGGAGCTGTTTTTT. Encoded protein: CAWSVSVGGELFF. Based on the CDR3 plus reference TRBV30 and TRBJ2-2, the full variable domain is SQTIHQWPATLVQPVGSPLSLECTVEGTSNPNLYWYRQAAGRGLQLLFYSVGIGQISSEVPQNLSASRPQDRQFILSSKKLLLSDSGFYLCAWSVSVGGELFFGEGSRLTVL.

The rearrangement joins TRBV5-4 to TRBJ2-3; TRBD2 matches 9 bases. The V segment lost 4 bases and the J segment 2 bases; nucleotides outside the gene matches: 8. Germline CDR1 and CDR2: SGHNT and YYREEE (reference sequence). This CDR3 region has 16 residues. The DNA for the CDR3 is TGTGCCAGCAGCACGGGGACTAGCCGTGACACAGATACGCAGTATTTT. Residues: CASSTGTSRDTDTQYF. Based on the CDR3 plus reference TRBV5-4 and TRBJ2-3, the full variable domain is ETGVTQSPTHLIKTRGQQVTLRCSSQSGHNTVSWYQQALGQGPQFIFQYYREEENGRGNFPPRFSGLQFPNYSSELNVNALELDDSALYLCASSTGTSRDTDTQYFGPGTRLTVL.

CDR3 DNA sequence: TGTGCCAGTAGTAATTTGGGGGTCCAAGGAATTAGCAATCAGCCCCAGCATTTT. Its translation is CASSNLGVQGISNQPQHF. The rearrangement links TRBV19 to TRBJ1-5; perhaps TRBD1 as D (5 bases). This CDR3 has 18 amino acids. CDR1 and CDR2 from the germline V gene are LNHDA and SQIVND (reference sequence). Trimming left V 4 bases short and J 0 bases short, with 19 bases between.

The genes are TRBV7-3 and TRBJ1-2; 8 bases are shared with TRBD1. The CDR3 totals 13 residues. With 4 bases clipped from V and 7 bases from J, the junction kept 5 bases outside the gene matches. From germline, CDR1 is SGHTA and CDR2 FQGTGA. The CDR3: CASSSGQGGGYTF. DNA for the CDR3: TGTGCCAGCAGCTCTGGACAGGGCGGTGGCTACACCTTC.

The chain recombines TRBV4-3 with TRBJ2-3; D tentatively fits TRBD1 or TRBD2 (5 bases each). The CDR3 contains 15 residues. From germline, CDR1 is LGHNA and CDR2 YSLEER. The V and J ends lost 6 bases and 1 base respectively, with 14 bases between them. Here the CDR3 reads CASSARGTRTDTQYF. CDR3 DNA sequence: TGCGCCAGCAGTGCTAGAGGGACCCGCACAGATACGCAGTATTTT.

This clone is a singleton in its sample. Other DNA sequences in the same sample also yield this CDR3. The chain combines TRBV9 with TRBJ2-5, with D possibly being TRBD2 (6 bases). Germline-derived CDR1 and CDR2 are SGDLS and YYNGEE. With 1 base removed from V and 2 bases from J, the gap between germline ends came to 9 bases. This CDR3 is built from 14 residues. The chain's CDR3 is CASSVLGGQETQYF. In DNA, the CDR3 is TGTGCCAGCAGCGTACTTGGGGGGCAAGAGACCCAGTACTTC.

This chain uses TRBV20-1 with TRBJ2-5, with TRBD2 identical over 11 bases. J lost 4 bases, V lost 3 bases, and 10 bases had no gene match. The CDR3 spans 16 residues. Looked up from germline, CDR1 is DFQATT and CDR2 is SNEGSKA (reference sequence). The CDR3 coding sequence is TGCAGTGCTAGTGTTTATAGCGGGAGGGGAGGAGAGACCCAGTACTTC. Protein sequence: CSASVYSGRGGETQYF.

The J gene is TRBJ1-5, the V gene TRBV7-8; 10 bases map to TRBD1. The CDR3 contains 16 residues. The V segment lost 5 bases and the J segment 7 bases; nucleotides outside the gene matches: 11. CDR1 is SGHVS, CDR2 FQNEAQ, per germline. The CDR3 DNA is TGTGCCAGCAGCCGATCCCGACAGGGGGCGCGGCAGCCCCAGCATTTT. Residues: CASSRSRQGARQPQHF. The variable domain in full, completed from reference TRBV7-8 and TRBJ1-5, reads GAGVSQSPRYKVAKRGQDVALRCDPISGHVSLFWYQQALGQGPEFLTYFQNEAQLDKSGLPSDRFFAERPEGSVSTLKIQRTQQEDSAVYLCASSRSRQGARQPQHFGDGTRLSIL.

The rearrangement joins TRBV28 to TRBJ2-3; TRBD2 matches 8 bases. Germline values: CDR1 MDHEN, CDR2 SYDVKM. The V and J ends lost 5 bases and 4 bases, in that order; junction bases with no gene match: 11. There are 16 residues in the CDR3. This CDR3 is CASSVPGAGVSDTQYF. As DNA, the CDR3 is TGTGCCAGCAGTGTCCCGGGAGCGGGAGTTTCAGATACGCAGTATTTT. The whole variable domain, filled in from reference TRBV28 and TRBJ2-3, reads DVKVTQSSRYLVKRTGEKVFLECVQDMDHENMFWYRQDPGLGLRLIYFSYDVKMKEKGDIPEGYSVSREKKERFSLILESASTNQTSMYLCASSVPGAGVSDTQYFGPGTRLTVL.

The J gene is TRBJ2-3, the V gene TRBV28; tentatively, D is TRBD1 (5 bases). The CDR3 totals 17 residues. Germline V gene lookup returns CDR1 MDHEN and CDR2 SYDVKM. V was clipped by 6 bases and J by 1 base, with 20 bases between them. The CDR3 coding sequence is TGTGCCAGCAGCCTAGTGGTTGGCAGCAGGGGCACAGATACGCAGTATTTT. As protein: CASSLVVGSRGTDTQYF.

The DNA of the CDR3 is TGTGCCAGTAGTTCTCCGGGACACGCATCCTACGAGCAGTACTTC. Translating it yields CASSSPGHASYEQYF. The chain combines TRBV19 with TRBJ2-7; a possible D gene is TRBD1 (6 bases). V lost 5 bases to trimming and J lost 1 base, with 15 bases between them. CDR3 length: 15 amino acids. The V gene's germline CDR1 is LNHDA and CDR2 SQIVND (reference sequence).

CDR3 in amino acids: CASSFSGGDYGYTF. The CDR3 DNA is TGTGCCAGCAGTTTTTCAGGGGGTGACTATGGCTACACCTTC. The chain employs TRBV27 and TRBJ1-2, with TRBD1 matching over 7 bases. The CDR3 has 14 residues. Germline trimming cut 3 bases from V and 3 bases from J; bases unmatched to any gene: 4. The germline V gene has CDR1 MNHEY and CDR2 SMNVEV (reference sequence).

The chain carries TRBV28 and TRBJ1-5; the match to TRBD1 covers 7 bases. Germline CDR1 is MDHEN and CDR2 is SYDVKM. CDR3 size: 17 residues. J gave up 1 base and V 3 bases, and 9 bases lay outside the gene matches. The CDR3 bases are TGTGCCAGCAGTTTGTCCGCAGGGGGGCTCAGCAATCAGCCCCAGCATTTT. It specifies CASSLSAGGLSNQPQHF.

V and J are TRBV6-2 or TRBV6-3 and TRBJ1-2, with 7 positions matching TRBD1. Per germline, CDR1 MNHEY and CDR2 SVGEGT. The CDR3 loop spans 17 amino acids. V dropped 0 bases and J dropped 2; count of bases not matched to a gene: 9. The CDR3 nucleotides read TGTGCCAGCAGTTACTCTAGTCGACCGGGACAGAACTATGGCTACACCTTC. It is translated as CASSYSSRPGQNYGYTF.

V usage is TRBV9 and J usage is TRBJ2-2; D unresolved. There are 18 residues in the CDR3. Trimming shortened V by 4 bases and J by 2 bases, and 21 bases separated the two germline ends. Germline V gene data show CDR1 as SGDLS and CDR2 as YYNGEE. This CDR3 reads CASSPHLIPRRNTGELFF. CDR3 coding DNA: TGTGCCAGCAGCCCCCACCTTATTCCGCGGCGTAACACCGGGGAGCTGTTTTTT.

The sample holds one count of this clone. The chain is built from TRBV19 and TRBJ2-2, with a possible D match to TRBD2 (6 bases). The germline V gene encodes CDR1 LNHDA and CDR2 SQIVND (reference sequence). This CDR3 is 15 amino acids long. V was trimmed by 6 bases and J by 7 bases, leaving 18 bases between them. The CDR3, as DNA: TGTGCCAGTAGAAGTATTTCTAGCGAAGGCGGGGAGCTGTTTTTT. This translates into CASRSISSEGGELFF.

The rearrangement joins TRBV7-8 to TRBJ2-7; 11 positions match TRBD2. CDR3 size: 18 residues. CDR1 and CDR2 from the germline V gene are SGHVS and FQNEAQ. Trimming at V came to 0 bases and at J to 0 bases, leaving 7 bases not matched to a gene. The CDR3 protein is CASSLALTSGVSSYEQYF. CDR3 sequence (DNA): TGTGCCAGCAGCTTAGCGTTGACTAGCGGGGTGAGCTCCTACGAGCAGTACTTC.

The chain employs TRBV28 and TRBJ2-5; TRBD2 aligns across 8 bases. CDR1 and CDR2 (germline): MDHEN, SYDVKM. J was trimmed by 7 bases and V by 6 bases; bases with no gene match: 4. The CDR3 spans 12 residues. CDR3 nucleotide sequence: TGTGCCAGCAGCCCGGGAGGGGCGACCCAGTACTTC. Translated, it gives CASSPGGATQYF.

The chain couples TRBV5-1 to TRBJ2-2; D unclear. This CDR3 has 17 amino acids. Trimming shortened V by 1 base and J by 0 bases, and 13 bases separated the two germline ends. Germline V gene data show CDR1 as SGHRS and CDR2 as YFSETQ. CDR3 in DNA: TGCGCCAGCAGCTTGAGCGTTTCCCTCGCGAACACCGGGGAGCTGTTTTTT. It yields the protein CASSLSVSLANTGELFF.

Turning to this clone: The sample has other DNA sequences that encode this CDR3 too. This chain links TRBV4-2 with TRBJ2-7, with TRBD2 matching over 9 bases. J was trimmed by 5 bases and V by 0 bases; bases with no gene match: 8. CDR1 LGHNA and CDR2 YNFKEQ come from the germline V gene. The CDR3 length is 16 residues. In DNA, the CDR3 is TGTGCCAGCAGCCAAGAGATAGGTAGCGGGAGCAACGAGCAGTACTTC. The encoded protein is CASSQEIGSGSNEQYF.